The 16 T cell receptor beta chains below come from one sample, sequenced in a study of control samples from healthy donors and cancer patients. Repertoires were generated with immunoSEQ multiplex PCR, while TCRdb's copy carries only in-frame clones and drops some. The table includes some 99,000 clones, about nine tenths detected once. The material sequenced was blood. All receptors derive from a human donor in good health. The donor label of this sample is uncertain.

This chain connects TRBV7-9 to TRBJ1-3; D ambiguous. Trimming left V 1 base short and J 0 bases short, with 10 bases between. The CDR3 spans 16 residues. CDR1 SEHNR and CDR2 FQNEAQ come from the germline V gene (reference sequence). Written as DNA, the CDR3 is TGTGCCAGCAGCTTAGTCGCGGGCCTCTCTGGAAACACCATATATTTT. Translated, it gives CASSLVAGLSGNTIYF.

This clone was counted once. The chain carries TRBV5-4 and TRBJ2-3, with 10 bases aligning to TRBD1. The junction had 7 bases not matched to a gene; V was cut back by 3 bases and J by 6 bases. This CDR3 has 15 residues. CDR1 and CDR2 from the germline V gene are SGHNT and YYREEE (reference sequence). CDR3 bases: TGTGCCAGCAGCTCTGGGACAGGGGTTTTTGATACGCAGTATTTT. Translation gives CASSSGTGVFDTQYF.

This chain uses TRBV2 with TRBJ1-1, with D possibly being TRBD1 (6 bases). CDR1 and CDR2 from the germline V gene are SNHLY and FYNNEI. The CDR3 has 15 residues. Trimming stripped 1 base from V and 4 bases from J, with 13 bases between. The DNA of the CDR3 is TGTGCCAGCAGTGAAGAACAGGGATTGATCACTGAAGCTTTCTTT. Residues: CASSEEQGLITEAFF.

The chain carries TRBV28 and TRBJ2-1; unclear D gene. The CDR3 sequence is 14 residues long. Deletions cut 3 bases from V and 3 bases from J, with 9 bases between. CDR1 and CDR2 (germline): MDHEN, SYDVKM. This CDR3 reads CASSFRSIYNEQFF. The CDR3 nucleotides are TGTGCCAGCAGTTTCCGGAGTATCTACAATGAGCAGTTCTTC.

The rearrangement links TRBV5-5 to TRBJ1-2; D ambiguous. V was trimmed by 3 bases and J by 7 bases, leaving 19 bases between them. The CDR3 contains 15 residues. Germline CDR1 is SGHKS and CDR2 is YYEKEE (reference sequence). CDR3: CASSWEPGPVSGYTF. The CDR3 coding sequence is TGTGCCAGCAGCTGGGAGCCGGGTCCAGTTTCTGGCTACACCTTC. The whole variable domain, remainder taken from reference TRBV5-5 and TRBJ1-2, is DAGVTQSPTHLIKTRGQQVTLRCSPISGHKSVSWYQQVLGQGPQFIFQYYEKEERGRGNFPDRFSARQFPNYSSELNVNALLLGDSALYLCASSWEPGPVSGYTFGSGTRLTVV.

The chain is built from TRBV6-6 and TRBJ1-1; D gene uncertain. The length of the CDR3 is 13 residues. Between the trimmed V and J ends, which lost 7 bases and 4 bases, there was a span of 13 bases. CDR1 is MNHNY, CDR2 SVGAGI, per germline (reference sequence). In DNA form, the CDR3 reads TGTGCCAGCAACCCGGGAGGAGTCACTGAAGCTTTCTTT. Translating gives CASNPGGVTEAFF.

CDR3 nucleotides: TGTGCCAGCAGCTTGATGGACTACCGCGCTGAAGCTTTCTTT. As protein: CASSLMDYRAEAFF. The genes are TRBV5-5 and TRBJ1-1; D is undetermined. CDR3 length: 14 amino acids. CDR1 is SGHKS and CDR2 is YYEKEE in the germline V gene (reference sequence). The V gene lost 1 base and the J gene lost 6 bases, with 13 bases spanning the gap. Drawing the rest from reference TRBV5-5 and TRBJ1-1, the complete variable domain is DAGVTQSPTHLIKTRGQQVTLRCSPISGHKSVSWYQQVLGQGPQFIFQYYEKEERGRGNFPDRFSARQFPNYSSELNVNALLLGDSALYLCASSLMDYRAEAFFGQGTRLTVV.

The V and J genes are TRBV5-1 and TRBJ1-6; D remains unclear. The CDR3 runs 13 residues. Trimming stripped 3 bases from V and 4 bases from J, with 5 bases between. Germline values: CDR1 SGHRS, CDR2 YFSETQ. CDR3 nucleotides: TGCGCCAGCAGCTCCGGGTATAATTCACCCCTCCACTTT. Its protein is CASSSGYNSPLHF. Together with reference TRBV5-1 and TRBJ1-6, the CDR3 gives the full variable domain: KAGVTQTPRYLIKTRGQQVTLSCSPISGHRSVSWYQQTPGQGLQFLFEYFSETQRNKGNFPGRFSGRQFSNSRSEMNVSTLELGDSALYLCASSSGYNSPLHFGNGTRLTVT.

The chain links TRBV11-2 to TRBJ1-2; TRBD1 aligns across 8 bases. V dropped 5 bases and J dropped 0; count of bases not matched to a gene: 2. Germline V gene data show CDR1 as SGHAT and CDR2 as FQNNGV. The CDR3 sequence is 14 residues long. CDR3 sequence: CASSARGPNYGYTF. Here the CDR3 DNA reads TGTGCCAGCAGCGCCAGGGGGCCTAACTATGGCTACACCTTC.

The genes are TRBV11-2 and TRBJ1-2, with 8 nucleotides matching TRBD1. The junction had 6 bases not matched to a gene; V was cut back by 4 bases and J by 8 bases. The CDR3 is 13 residues long. Germline CDR1 and CDR2: SGHAT and FQNNGV. CDR3 bases: TGTGCCAGCAGCTCGGGGACAGGTAACGGCTACACCTTC. As protein: CASSSGTGNGYTF.

This clone was seen just once. This chain links TRBV15 with TRBJ1-1; D perhaps matches TRBD1 (6 bases). This CDR3 has 13 amino acids. In germline, CDR1 is LNHNV, CDR2 YYDKDF (reference sequence). V was shortened by 1 base and J by 8 bases, with 11 bases between the two germline ends. The CDR3 DNA is TGTGCCACCAGCAGAGCGGGGACATTCGAAGCTTTCTTT. Its protein product is CATSRAGTFEAFF.

This clone turned up a few times. The chain uses TRBV2 and TRBJ2-7; D possibly corresponds to TRBD1 (6 bases). CDR3 length equals 14 residues. Trimming cost V 4 bases and J 2 bases, with 12 bases left between them. Germline V gene lookup returns CDR1 SNHLY and CDR2 FYNNEI. The CDR3 DNA is TGTGCCAGCAGTGCCCCAGGGGCGACCTACGAGCAGTACTTC. This codes for CASSAPGATYEQYF. The whole variable domain, filled in from reference TRBV2 and TRBJ2-7, reads EPEVTQTPSHQVTQMGQEVILRCVPISNHLYFYWYRQILGQKVEFLVSFYNNEISEKSEIFDDQFSVERPDGSNFTLKIRSTKLEDSAMYFCASSAPGATYEQYFGPGTRLTVT.

The gene calls are TRBV24-1 and TRBJ1-2, with D possibly matching TRBD1 (6 bases). CDR3 size: 14 residues. Germline V lookup: CDR1 KGHDR, CDR2 SFDVKD. Trimming removed 1 base from V and 5 bases from J, with 10 bases in between. The CDR3 protein is CATSDLARGYGYTF. In DNA, the CDR3 is TGTGCCACCAGTGATTTAGCCAGGGGTTATGGCTACACCTTC.

The rearrangement links TRBV28 to TRBJ2-6; the match to TRBD1 covers 7 bases. The CDR3 sequence is 17 residues long. Germline V lookup: CDR1 MDHEN, CDR2 SYDVKM. The J segment lost 0 bases and the V segment lost 2 bases, leaving 4 bases of the junction unmatched. The CDR3 reads CASSLPGTVSGANVLTF. The CDR3 DNA reads TGTGCCAGCAGTTTACCCGGGACAGTCTCTGGGGCCAACGTCCTGACTTTC.

This chain joins TRBV27 and TRBJ2-1; 7 nucleotides agree with TRBD1. Germline V CDR1 and CDR2: MNHEY, SMNVEV (reference sequence). This CDR3 is 14 amino acids long. Trimming took 8 bases from V and 6 from J; bases not matched to a gene: 10. The CDR3 DNA is TGTGCCAGCCGCTCACAGGGGTCTGGCAATGAGCAGTTCTTC. This gives the protein CASRSQGSGNEQFF.

This CDR3 is CASSDDRGGRSAQHF. Here the CDR3 DNA reads TGTGCCAGCAGCGATGACAGGGGAGGAAGATCGGCCCAGCATTTT. The chain links TRBV6-5 to TRBJ1-5; 8 nucleotides align to TRBD1. The length of the CDR3 is 15 residues. V was clipped by 6 bases and J by 11 bases; unmatched bases: 15. Germline-derived CDR1 and CDR2 are MNHEY and SVGAGI.